This T cell receptor (beta chain) was documented in a study of T cell responses to AZD1222 COVID-19 vaccine. Repertoires were generated with immunoSEQ multiplex PCR, while TCRdb's copy carries only in-frame clones and drops some. Altogether about 150,000 clones are present, about nine tenths being singletons, with the ten largest covering under 8%. J was trimmed by 2 bases and V by 1 base; bases with no gene match: 5. CDR1 is MNHEY, CDR2 SMNVEV, per germline (reference sequence). CDR3 length equals 16 residues. V is TRBV27 and J is TRBJ1-5; 7 nucleotides agree with TRBD1. This sample comprised peripheral blood, obtained after recovery from COVID-19. This receptor was taken from an adult who had recovered from COVID-19. CDR3 sequence (DNA): TGTGCCAGCAGTTTATTAGGGGGCGCGGGCAATCAGCCCCAGCATTTT. It encodes CASSLLGGAGNQPQHF.